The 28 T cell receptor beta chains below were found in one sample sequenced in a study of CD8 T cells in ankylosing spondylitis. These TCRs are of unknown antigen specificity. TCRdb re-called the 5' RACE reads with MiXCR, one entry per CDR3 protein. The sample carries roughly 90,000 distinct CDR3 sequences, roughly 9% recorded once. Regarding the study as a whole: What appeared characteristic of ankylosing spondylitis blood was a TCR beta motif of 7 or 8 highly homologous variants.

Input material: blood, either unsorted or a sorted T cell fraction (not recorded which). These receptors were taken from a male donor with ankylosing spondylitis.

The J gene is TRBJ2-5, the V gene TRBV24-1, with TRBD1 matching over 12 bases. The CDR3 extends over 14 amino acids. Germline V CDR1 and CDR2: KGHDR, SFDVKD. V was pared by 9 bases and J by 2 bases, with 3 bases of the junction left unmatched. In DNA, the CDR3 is TGTGCCACCCGGGACAGGGGGCCTCAAGAGACCCAGTACTTC. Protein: CATRDRGPQETQYF.

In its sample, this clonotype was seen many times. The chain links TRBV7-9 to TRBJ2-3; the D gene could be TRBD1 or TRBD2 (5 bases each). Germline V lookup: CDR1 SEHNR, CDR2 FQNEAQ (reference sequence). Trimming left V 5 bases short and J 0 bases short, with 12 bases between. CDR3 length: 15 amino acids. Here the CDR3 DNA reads TGTGCCAGCAGCCCCGGGGCAGCTAGCACAGATACGCAGTATTTT. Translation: CASSPGAASTDTQYF.

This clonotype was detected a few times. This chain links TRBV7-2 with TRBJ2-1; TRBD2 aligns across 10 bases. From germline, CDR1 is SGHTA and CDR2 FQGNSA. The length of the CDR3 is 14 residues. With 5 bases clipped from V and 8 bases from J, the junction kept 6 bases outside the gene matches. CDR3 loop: CASSPSGRWDEQFF. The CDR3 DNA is TGTGCCAGCAGCCCTAGCGGGAGATGGGATGAGCAGTTCTTC.

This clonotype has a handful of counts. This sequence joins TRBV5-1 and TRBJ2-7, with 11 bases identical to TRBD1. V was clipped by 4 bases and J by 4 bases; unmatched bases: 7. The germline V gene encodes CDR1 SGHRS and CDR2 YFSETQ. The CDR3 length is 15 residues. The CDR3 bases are TGCGCCAGCAGCCCGGACAGGGGGCCGGGATACGAGCAGTACTTC. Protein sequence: CASSPDRGPGYEQYF.

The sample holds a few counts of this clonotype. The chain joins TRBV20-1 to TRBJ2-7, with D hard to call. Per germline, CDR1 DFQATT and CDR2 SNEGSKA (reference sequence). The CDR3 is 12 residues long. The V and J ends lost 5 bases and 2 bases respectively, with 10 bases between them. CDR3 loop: CSALLGPYEQYF. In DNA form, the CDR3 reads TGCAGTGCTTTATTGGGCCCCTACGAGCAGTACTTC.

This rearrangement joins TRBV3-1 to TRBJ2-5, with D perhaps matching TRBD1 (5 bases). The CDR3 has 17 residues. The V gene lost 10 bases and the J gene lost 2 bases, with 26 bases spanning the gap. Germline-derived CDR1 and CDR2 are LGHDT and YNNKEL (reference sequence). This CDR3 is CATSQNPSQGVQETQYF. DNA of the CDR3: TGTGCCACCTCCCAAAACCCCAGCCAAGGGGTACAAGAGACCCAGTACTTC.

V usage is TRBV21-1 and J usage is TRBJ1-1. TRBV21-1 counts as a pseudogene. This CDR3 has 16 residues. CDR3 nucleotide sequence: TGTGCCAGCAGCAAAGATATCGAGGGAGTGGCCACTGAAGCTTTCTTT. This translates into CASSKDIEGVATEAFF.

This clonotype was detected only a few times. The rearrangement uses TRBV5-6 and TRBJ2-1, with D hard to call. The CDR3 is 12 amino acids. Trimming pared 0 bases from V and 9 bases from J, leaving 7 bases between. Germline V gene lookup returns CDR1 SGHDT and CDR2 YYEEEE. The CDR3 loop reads CASSLASSEQFF. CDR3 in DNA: TGTGCCAGCAGCTTGGCCTCGAGTGAGCAGTTCTTC.

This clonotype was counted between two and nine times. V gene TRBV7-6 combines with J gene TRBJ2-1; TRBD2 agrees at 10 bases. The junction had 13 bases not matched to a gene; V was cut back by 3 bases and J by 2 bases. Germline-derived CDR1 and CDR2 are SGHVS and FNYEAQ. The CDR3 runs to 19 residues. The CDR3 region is CASSFSGAGGPWPYNEQFF. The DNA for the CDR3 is TGTGCCAGCAGCTTTAGTGGAGCGGGAGGGCCGTGGCCCTACAATGAGCAGTTCTTC.

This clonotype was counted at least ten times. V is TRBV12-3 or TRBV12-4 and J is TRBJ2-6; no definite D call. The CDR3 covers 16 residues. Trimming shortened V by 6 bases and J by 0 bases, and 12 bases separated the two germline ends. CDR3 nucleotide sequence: TGTGCCAGCAGGGACCCACCGGACTCTGGGGCCAACGTCCTGACTTTC. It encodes CASRDPPDSGANVLTF.

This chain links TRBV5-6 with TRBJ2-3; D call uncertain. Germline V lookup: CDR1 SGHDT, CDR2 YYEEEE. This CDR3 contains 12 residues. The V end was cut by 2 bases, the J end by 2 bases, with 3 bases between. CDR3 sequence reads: CASSFDTDTQYF. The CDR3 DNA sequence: TGTGCCAGCAGCTTCGACACAGATACGCAGTATTTT.

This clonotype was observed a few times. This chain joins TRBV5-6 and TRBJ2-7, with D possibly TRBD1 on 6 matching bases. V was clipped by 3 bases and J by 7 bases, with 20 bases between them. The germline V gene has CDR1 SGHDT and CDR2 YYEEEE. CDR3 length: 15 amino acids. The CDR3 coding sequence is TGTGCCAGCAGCTCCCCTTGGGACAAGGCTCGGGAGCAGTACTTC. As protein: CASSSPWDKAREQYF.

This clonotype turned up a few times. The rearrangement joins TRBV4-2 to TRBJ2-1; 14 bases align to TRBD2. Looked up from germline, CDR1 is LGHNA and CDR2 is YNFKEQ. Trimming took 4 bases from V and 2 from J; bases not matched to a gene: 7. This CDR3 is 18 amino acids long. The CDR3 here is CASSPGTSGSSAYNEQFF. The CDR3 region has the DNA TGTGCCAGCAGCCCCGGGACTAGCGGGAGTTCGGCCTACAATGAGCAGTTCTTC.

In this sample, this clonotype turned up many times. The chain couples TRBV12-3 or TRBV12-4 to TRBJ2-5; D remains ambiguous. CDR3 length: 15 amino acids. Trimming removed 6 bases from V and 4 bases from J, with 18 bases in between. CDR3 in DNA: TGTGCCAGCAGCTTGGACCCTCTCGGTTCAGAGACCCAGTACTTC. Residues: CASSLDPLGSETQYF.

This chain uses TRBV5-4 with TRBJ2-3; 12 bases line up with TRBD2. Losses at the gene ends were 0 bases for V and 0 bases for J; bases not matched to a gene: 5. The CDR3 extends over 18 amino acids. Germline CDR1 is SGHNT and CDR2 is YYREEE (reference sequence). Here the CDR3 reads CASSLGLAGESSTDTQYF. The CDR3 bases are TGTGCCAGCAGCTTGGGACTAGCGGGAGAATCCAGCACAGATACGCAGTATTTT.

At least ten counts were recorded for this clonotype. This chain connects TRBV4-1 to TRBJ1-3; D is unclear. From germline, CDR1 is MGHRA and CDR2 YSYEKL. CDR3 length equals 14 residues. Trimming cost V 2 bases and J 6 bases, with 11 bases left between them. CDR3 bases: TGCGCCAGCAGCCAATTCCAAGCGGAAAACACCATATATTTT. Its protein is CASSQFQAENTIYF.

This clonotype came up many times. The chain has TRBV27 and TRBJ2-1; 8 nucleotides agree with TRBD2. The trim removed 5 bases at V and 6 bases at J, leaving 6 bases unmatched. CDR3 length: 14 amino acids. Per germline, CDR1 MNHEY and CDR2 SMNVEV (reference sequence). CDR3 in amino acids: CASSQGLGINEQFF. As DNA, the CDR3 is TGTGCCAGCAGTCAGGGACTAGGCATCAATGAGCAGTTCTTC.

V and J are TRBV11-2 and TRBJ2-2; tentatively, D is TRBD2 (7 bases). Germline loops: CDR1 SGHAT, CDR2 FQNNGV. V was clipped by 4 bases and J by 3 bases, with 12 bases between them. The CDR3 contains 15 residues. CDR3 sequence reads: CASSWGGPHTGELFF. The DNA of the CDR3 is TGTGCCAGCAGCTGGGGGGGGCCCCACACCGGGGAGCTGTTTTTT.

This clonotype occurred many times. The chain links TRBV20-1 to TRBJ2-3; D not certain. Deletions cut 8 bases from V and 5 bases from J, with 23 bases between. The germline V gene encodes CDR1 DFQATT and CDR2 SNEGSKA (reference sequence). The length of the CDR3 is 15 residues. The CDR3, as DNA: TGCAGTTCAACCCCCAAAGCGCCTGCTGGAGATACGCAGTATTTT. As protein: CSSTPKAPAGDTQYF.

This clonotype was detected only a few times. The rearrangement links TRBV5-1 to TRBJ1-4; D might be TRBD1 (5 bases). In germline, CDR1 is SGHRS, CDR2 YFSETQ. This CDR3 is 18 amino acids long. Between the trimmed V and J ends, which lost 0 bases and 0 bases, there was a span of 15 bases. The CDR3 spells CASSLEGQGSATNEKLFF. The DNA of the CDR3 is TGCGCCAGCAGCTTGGAGGGTCAGGGTAGTGCAACTAATGAAAAACTGTTTTTT.

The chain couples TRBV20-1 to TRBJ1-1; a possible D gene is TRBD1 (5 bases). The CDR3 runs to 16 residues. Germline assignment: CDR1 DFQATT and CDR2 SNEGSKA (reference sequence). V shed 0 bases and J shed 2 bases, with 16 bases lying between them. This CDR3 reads CSARDPGAQVNTEAFF. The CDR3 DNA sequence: TGCAGTGCTAGAGATCCTGGGGCGCAGGTTAACACTGAAGCTTTCTTT.

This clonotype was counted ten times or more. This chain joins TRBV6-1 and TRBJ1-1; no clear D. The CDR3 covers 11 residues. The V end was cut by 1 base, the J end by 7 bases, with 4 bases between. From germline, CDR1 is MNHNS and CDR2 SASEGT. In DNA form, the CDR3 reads TGTGCCAGCAGTGAAGGCAATGAAGCTTTCTTT. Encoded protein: CASSEGNEAFF.

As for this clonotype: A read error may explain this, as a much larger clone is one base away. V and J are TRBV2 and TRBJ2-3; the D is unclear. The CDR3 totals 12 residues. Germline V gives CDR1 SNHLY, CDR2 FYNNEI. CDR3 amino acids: CASSDGTDTPYF. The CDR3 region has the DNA TGTGCCAGCAGTGATGGCACAGATACGCCGTATTTT.

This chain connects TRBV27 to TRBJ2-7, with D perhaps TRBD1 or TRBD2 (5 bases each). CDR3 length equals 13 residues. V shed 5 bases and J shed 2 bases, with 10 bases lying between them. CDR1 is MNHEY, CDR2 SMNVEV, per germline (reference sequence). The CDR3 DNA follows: TGTGCCAGCAGTCCGAGAGGGGCCTACGAGCAGTACGTC. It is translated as CASSPRGAYEQYV.

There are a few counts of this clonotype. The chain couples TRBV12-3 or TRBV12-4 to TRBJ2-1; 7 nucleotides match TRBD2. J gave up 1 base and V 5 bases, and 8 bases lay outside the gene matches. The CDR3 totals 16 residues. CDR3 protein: CASSIEGEGSYNEQFF. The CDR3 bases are TGTGCCAGCAGTATTGAAGGGGAGGGGTCCTACAATGAGCAGTTCTTC.

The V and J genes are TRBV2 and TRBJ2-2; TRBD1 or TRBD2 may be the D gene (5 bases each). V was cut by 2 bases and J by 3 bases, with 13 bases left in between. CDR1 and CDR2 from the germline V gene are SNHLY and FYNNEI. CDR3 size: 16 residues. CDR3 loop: CASSESRDGDTGELFF. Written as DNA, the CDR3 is TGTGCCAGCAGTGAATCTAGGGACGGAGACACCGGGGAGCTGTTTTTT. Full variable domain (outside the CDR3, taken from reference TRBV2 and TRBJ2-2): EPEVTQTPSHQVTQMGQEVILRCVPISNHLYFYWYRQILGQKVEFLVSFYNNEISEKSEIFDDQFSVERPDGSNFTLKIRSTKLEDSAMYFCASSESRDGDTGELFFGEGSRLTVL.

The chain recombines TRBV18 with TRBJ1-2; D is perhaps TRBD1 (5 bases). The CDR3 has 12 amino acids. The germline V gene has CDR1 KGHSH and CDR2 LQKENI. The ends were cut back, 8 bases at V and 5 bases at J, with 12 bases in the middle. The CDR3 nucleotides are TGTGCCAGCCGCGACGAGGGGTATGGCTACACCTTC. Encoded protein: CASRDEGYGYTF.

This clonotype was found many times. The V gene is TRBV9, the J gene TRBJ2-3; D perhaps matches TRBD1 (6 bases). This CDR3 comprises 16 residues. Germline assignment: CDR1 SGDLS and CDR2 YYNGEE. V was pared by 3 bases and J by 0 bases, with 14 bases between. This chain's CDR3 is CASSEQGFPSTDTQYF. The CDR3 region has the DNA TGTGCCAGCAGCGAACAGGGTTTCCCTAGCACAGATACGCAGTATTTT.